Below, 10 T cell receptor beta chains from the same sample are listed, as sequenced in a study of Ad26.COV2.S vaccination and SARS-CoV-2 variants. The treatment here: around 19 received Ad26.COV2.S at low or high dose, single or two shots; about 5 received placebo; per-sample allocation not given. Sampling occurred on day 63 after the first vaccine or placebo injection. The table came from immunoSEQ multiplex PCR; TCRdb's copy has only in-frame clones and leaves some out. The sample shows 400,000 to 450,000 clones, about nine tenths of them seen only once. The sequencing here drew on peripheral blood, taken in a trial of Ad26.COV2.S vaccine versus placebo. All receptors come from a person between 18 and 65 years old who received the Ad26.COV2.S COVID-19 vaccine or a placebo.

The chain combines TRBV10-3 with TRBJ2-2, with 9 nucleotides matching TRBD2. The junction had 3 bases not matched to a gene; V was cut back by 4 bases and J by 3 bases. The CDR3 runs to 15 residues. The germline V gene encodes CDR1 ENHRY and CDR2 SYGVKD. CDR3 region: CAISAPSGDTGELFF. In nucleotides, the CDR3 is TGTGCCATCAGTGCCCCTAGCGGGGACACCGGGGAGCTGTTTTTT.

The V gene is TRBV6-5, the J gene TRBJ1-1; the D is unclear. The length of the CDR3 is 14 residues. V was trimmed by 0 bases and J by 5 bases, leaving 10 bases between them. Germline loops: CDR1 MNHEY, CDR2 SVGAGI. CDR3 loop: CASSYSSSPTEAFF. The CDR3 DNA reads TGTGCCAGCAGTTACTCTAGCAGTCCGACTGAAGCTTTCTTT.

The chain couples TRBV2 to TRBJ2-7; a weak D match, TRBD1 (6 bases). CDR1 is SNHLY, CDR2 FYNNEI, per germline. V was clipped by 4 bases and J by 0 bases, with 10 bases between them. CDR3 size: 14 residues. The CDR3 spells CASSADRSSYEQYF. The CDR3, as DNA: TGTGCCAGCAGTGCTGACAGGAGCTCCTACGAGCAGTACTTC.

The chain carries TRBV9 and TRBJ1-1; D unclear. The V gene's germline CDR1 is SGDLS and CDR2 YYNGEE. Trimming took 4 bases from V and 2 from J, leaving 15 bases between them. The CDR3 has 15 residues. CDR3 residues: CASSPILGGNTEAFF. The CDR3 DNA follows: TGTGCCAGCAGCCCCATCCTGGGCGGAAACACTGAAGCTTTCTTT.

This chain connects TRBV28 to TRBJ2-2; possibly TRBD1 or TRBD2 for D (5 bases each). There are 14 residues in the CDR3. Trimming pared 8 bases from V and 6 bases from J, leaving 16 bases between. From germline, CDR1 is MDHEN and CDR2 SYDVKM. The CDR3 is CASDSPGRAGELFF. CDR3 sequence (DNA): TGTGCCAGCGATTCTCCGGGGCGGGCCGGGGAGCTGTTTTTT.

CDR3 loop: CASSGFRGGGQETQYF. For the CDR3, the DNA is TGTGCCAGCAGTGGCTTCAGGGGCGGTGGCCAAGAGACCCAGTACTTC. This sequence joins TRBV2 and TRBJ2-5; maybe TRBD1 (6 bases). Trimming removed 4 bases at V and 1 base at J, with 16 bases between. In germline, CDR1 is SNHLY, CDR2 FYNNEI. This CDR3 is built from 16 residues.

The rearrangement links TRBV6-2 or TRBV6-3 to TRBJ2-7, with TRBD2 identical over 11 bases. V shed 1 base and J 6 bases; nucleotides not matched to a gene: 5. Per the germline V gene, CDR1 is MNHEY and CDR2 is SVGEGT. This CDR3 contains 15 residues. CDR3 loop: CASSYFASGRPEQYF. CDR3 in DNA: TGTGCCAGCAGTTACTTCGCTAGCGGGAGGCCCGAGCAGTACTTC.

The sample holds a few counts of this clone. The chain is built from TRBV4-1 and TRBJ1-5; no clear D. Trimming shortened V by 1 base and J by 0 bases, and 19 bases separated the two germline ends. CDR1 is MGHRA, CDR2 YSYEKL, per germline. The CDR3 extends over 19 amino acids. The CDR3 coding sequence is TGCGCCAGCAGCCAAGTCCCCGACGCGGGAGGGTATAGCAATCAGCCCCAGCATTTT. Protein sequence: CASSQVPDAGGYSNQPQHF.

The chain carries TRBV5-1 and TRBJ2-1; 12 bases are a match to TRBD2. CDR1 and CDR2 from the germline V gene are SGHRS and YFSETQ. The CDR3 sequence is 18 residues long. J gave up 0 bases and V 2 bases, and 6 bases lay outside the gene matches. The CDR3 coding sequence is TGCGCCAGCAGCTTTGGGACTAGCGGGTTCAGCTCCTACAATGAGCAGTTCTTC. Amino acids: CASSFGTSGFSSYNEQFF.

The rearrangement uses TRBV19 and TRBJ2-7; 7 nucleotides align to TRBD1. The CDR3 loop spans 12 amino acids. V shed 5 bases and J 6 bases; nucleotides not matched to a gene: 4. Germline V lookup: CDR1 LNHDA, CDR2 SQIVND (reference sequence). The CDR3 here is CASSPTGFEQYF. DNA of the CDR3: TGTGCCAGTAGTCCGACAGGGTTCGAGCAGTACTTC.